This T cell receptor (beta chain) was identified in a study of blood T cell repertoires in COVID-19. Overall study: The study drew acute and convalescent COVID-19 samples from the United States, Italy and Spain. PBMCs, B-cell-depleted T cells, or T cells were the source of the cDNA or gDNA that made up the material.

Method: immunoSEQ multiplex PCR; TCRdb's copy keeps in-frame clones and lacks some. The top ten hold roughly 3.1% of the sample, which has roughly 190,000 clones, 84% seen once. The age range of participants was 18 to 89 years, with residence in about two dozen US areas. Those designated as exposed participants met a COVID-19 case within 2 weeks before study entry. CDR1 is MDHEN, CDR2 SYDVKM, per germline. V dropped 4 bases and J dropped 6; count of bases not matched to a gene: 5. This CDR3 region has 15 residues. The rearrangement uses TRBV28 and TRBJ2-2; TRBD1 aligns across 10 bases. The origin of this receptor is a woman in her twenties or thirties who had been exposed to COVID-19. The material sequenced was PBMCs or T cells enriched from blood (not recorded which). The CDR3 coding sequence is TGTGCCAGCAGTTACGGGGACAGGGGTGCCGGGGAGCTGTTTTTT. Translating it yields CASSYGDRGAGELFF.